This T cell receptor (beta chain) was recovered during a study of blood T cell repertoires in COVID-19. The overall study: COVID-19 samples, acute and convalescent, were from the United States, Italy and Spain. From T cells, B-cell-depleted T cells, or PBMCs came the material, which was cDNA or gDNA.

Authors' methods: Reference gene primers were amplified, and this amplification served to estimate nucleated cell counts. This table comes from immunoSEQ multiplex PCR, and its TCRdb copy is limited to in-frame clones, with some not included. V and J calls and clone size are given by that table; D and trimming were obtained from the DNA. The sample lists roughly 35,000 clones; approximately 80% were seen once. CDR1 is MGHRA, CDR2 YSYEKL, per germline. The CDR3 is made up of 16 amino acids. Trimming removed 1 base from V and 9 bases from J; junction bases left unmatched: 10. J is TRBJ2-1 and V is TRBV4-1, with 9 bases that match TRBD2. The sequence was collected from a woman in her fifties or sixties with acute or convalescent COVID-19. Input material: peripheral blood. The CDR3 is CASSQVALAGIGEQFF. CDR3 DNA: TGCGCCAGCAGCCAAGTAGCACTAGCGGGCATAGGTGAGCAGTTCTTC.